These 16 T cell receptor beta chains were sequenced from one sample in a study of blood T cell repertoires in COVID-19 (TCRdb year 2020). The library was built by means of the immunoSEQ multiplex PCR assay. This is the immuneACCESS table as TCRdb keeps it, with only in-frame sequences that have V and J called. A part of the clones is gone; compared with another copy, unresolved V genes explain less than half, and the rest is unexplained. The sample table contains some 40,000 clones; only one count was recorded for about 80% of them. In total, the top ten clones hold roughly 19% of the sample. Sequencing input: peripheral blood. These receptors originate from a man in his 70s with acute or convalescent COVID-19.

This chain joins TRBV4-2 and TRBJ2-1; 13 nucleotides match TRBD2. V dropped 0 bases and J dropped 10; count of bases not matched to a gene: 3. This CDR3 has 15 amino acids. CDR1 is LGHNA, CDR2 YNFKEQ, per germline. CDR3 nucleotides: TGTGCCAGCAGCCAAGATTGGACTAGCGGGGGAGAGCAGTTCTTC. Its translation: CASSQDWTSGGEQFF.

The J gene is TRBJ2-2, the V gene TRBV3-1 (or the pseudogene TRBV3-2); D call uncertain. V gave up 4 bases and J gave up 6 bases, with 6 bases separating them. Germline CDR1 and CDR2: LGHDT and YNNKEL (reference sequence). The CDR3 is 12 residues long. CDR3 amino acids: CASSLTAGELFF. As DNA, the CDR3 is TGTGCCAGCAGCCTCACAGCCGGGGAGCTGTTTTTT.

CDR3 in amino acids: CASSDQYNSPLHF. In nucleotides, the CDR3 is TGTGCCAGCAGTGATCAGTATAATTCACCCCTCCACTTT. The chain employs TRBV25-1 and TRBJ1-6; no reliable D call. The V and J ends lost 3 bases and 4 bases respectively, with 4 bases between them. The CDR3 extends over 13 amino acids. Germline CDR1 and CDR2: MGHDK and SYGVNS.

This clone appeared once. The genes are TRBV5-4 and TRBJ1-5; no reliable D call. Trimming cost V 0 bases and J 2 bases, with 6 bases left between them. Germline loops: CDR1 SGHNT, CDR2 YYREEE (reference sequence). The CDR3 is made up of 14 amino acids. The CDR3 loop reads CASSLEGGNQPQHF. Written as DNA, the CDR3 is TGTGCCAGCAGCTTGGAGGGAGGCAATCAGCCCCAGCATTTT.

V usage is TRBV7-3 and J usage is TRBJ2-5; perhaps TRBD2 as D (6 bases). Germline V CDR1 and CDR2: SGHTA, FQGTGA. The CDR3 extends over 15 amino acids. Trimming pared 5 bases from V and 1 base from J, leaving 14 bases between. The CDR3: CASSLGGPPQETQYF. For the CDR3, the DNA is TGTGCCAGCAGCCTGGGGGGTCCGCCCCAAGAGACCCAGTACTTC.

The rearrangement links TRBV5-5 to TRBJ1-1; TRBD1 matches 11 bases. CDR3 length equals 15 residues. V was clipped by 4 bases and J by 11 bases; unmatched bases: 13. Germline values: CDR1 SGHKS, CDR2 YYEKEE (reference sequence). CDR3 sequence: CASSRDRGKSFPAFF. The CDR3 nucleotides are TGTGCCAGCAGCAGGGACAGGGGGAAGTCTTTTCCGGCTTTCTTT. Based on the CDR3 plus reference TRBV5-5 and TRBJ1-1, the full variable domain is DAGVTQSPTHLIKTRGQQVTLRCSPISGHKSVSWYQQVLGQGPQFIFQYYEKEERGRGNFPDRFSARQFPNYSSELNVNALLLGDSALYLCASSRDRGKSFPAFFGQGTRLTVV.

This chain joins TRBV6-5 and TRBJ2-3; maybe TRBD1 (5 bases). The V end was cut by 2 bases, the J end by 2 bases, with 8 bases between. Germline CDR1 and CDR2: MNHEY and SVGAGI. The length of the CDR3 is 14 residues. The CDR3 region is CASSYLRDTDTQYF. The CDR3 DNA is TGTGCCAGCAGTTACCTCAGGGACACAGATACGCAGTATTTT.

This clone occurred a few times. The chain recombines TRBV12-2 with TRBJ1-2. TRBV12-2 is deemed a pseudogene. The CDR3 extends over 15 amino acids. Written as DNA, the CDR3 is TGTGCAAGTCGCTTACGGGCCACGGGGTTTTATGGCTACACCTTC. This gives the protein CASRLRATGFYGYTF.

The chain links TRBV6-6 to TRBJ2-7; 8 nucleotides agree with TRBD1. Germline loops: CDR1 MNHNY, CDR2 SVGAGI (reference sequence). V was clipped by 2 bases and J by 4 bases; unmatched bases: 7. The CDR3 sequence is 15 residues long. CDR3 DNA: TGTGCCAGCAGTTACGCAGGGGGCGGAACGTACGAGCAGTACTTC. Translating gives CASSYAGGGTYEQYF.

The V gene is TRBV11-2, the J gene TRBJ1-1; tentatively, D is TRBD1 (5 bases). This CDR3 comprises 13 residues. Germline V gives CDR1 SGHAT, CDR2 FQNNGV. Trimming removed 8 bases at V and 5 bases at J, with 15 bases between. CDR3 coding DNA: TGTGCCAGCGGACGGGGAGGGGATACTGAAGCTTTCTTT. It specifies CASGRGGDTEAFF.

The chain has TRBV4-3 and TRBJ1-3; possible D gene TRBD1, 5 bases. Germline V gene data show CDR1 as LGHNA and CDR2 as YSLEER. The V end was cut by 6 bases, the J end by 0 bases, with 9 bases between. The CDR3 is 14 amino acids. The CDR3 reads CASSRDSSGNTIYF. The CDR3 nucleotides are TGCGCCAGCAGTCGGGACTCCTCTGGAAACACCATATATTTT.

In nucleotides, the CDR3 is TGCGCCAGCAGCCCCGGACAGGGCACAGATACGCAGTATTTT. It encodes CASSPGQGTDTQYF. The chain links TRBV5-1 to TRBJ2-3; 7 bases align to TRBD1. The CDR3 is made up of 14 amino acids. The germline V gene has CDR1 SGHRS and CDR2 YFSETQ. J lost 1 base, V lost 4 bases, and 3 bases had no gene match.

The V gene is TRBV14, the J gene TRBJ1-2; 9 bases are a match to TRBD1. This CDR3 region has 16 residues. Trimming cost V 4 bases and J 7 bases; bases outside gene matches: 13. Germline lookup yields CDR1 SGHDN and CDR2 FVKESK. Here the CDR3 reads CASSLLTGGSNGGYTF. The CDR3 DNA follows: TGTGCCAGCAGCCTCCTGACAGGGGGGAGTAATGGTGGCTACACCTTC.

The chain recombines TRBV11-2 with TRBJ2-7; TRBD1 matches 8 bases. CDR1 is SGHAT and CDR2 is FQNNGV in the germline V gene. V dropped 5 bases and J dropped 5; count of bases not matched to a gene: 8. The CDR3 is 14 amino acids. This CDR3 reads CASSPVDRAHEQYF. The CDR3 nucleotides are TGTGCCAGCAGCCCGGTGGACAGGGCGCACGAGCAGTACTTC.

The chain combines TRBV28 with TRBJ2-3; 9 bases align to TRBD1. The CDR3 runs to 13 residues. V was clipped by 6 bases and J by 7 bases; unmatched bases: 5. Germline CDR1 reads MDHEN; CDR2 reads SYDVKM. CDR3 sequence (DNA): TGTGCCAGCAGCCGCGGGACAGGGAATACGCAGTATTTT. Protein product: CASSRGTGNTQYF.

The chain couples TRBV7-9 to TRBJ2-3; 10 bases are a match to TRBD2. This CDR3 contains 16 residues. The V and J ends lost 8 bases and 2 bases, in that order; junction bases with no gene match: 10. Per germline, CDR1 SEHNR and CDR2 FQNEAQ (reference sequence). CDR3 DNA sequence: TGTGCCAGCGGGGGAATAGCGGGGGGCGCCACAGATACGCAGTATTTT. Its protein is CASGGIAGGATDTQYF. Looking up the rest from reference TRBV7-9 and TRBJ2-3 gives the full variable domain: DTGVSQNPRHKITKRGQNVTFRCDPISEHNRLYWYRQTLGQGPEFLTYFQNEAQLEKSRLLSDRFSAERPKGSFSTLEIQRTEQGDSAMYLCASGGIAGGATDTQYFGPGTRLTVL.